This T cell receptor beta chain originates from a study of blood T cell repertoires in COVID-19 (dated by TCRdb to between 2020 and 2021). Context from the whole study: Samples from collaborators originated in the United States, Italy and Spain and spanned both the acute and convalescent phases of COVID-19. The prospective study material was composed of cDNA or gDNA derived from T cells, B-cell-depleted T cells, or PBMCs. Deeply sampled blood TCRbeta repertoires from subjects exposed to, actively infected with, or recovered from COVID-19 were included in the dataset. A freely available public database, intended as a resource for researchers studying the immune response to SARS-CoV-2, is where the repertoires were released. Samples were obtained from the ongoing ImmuneRACE study (first 160 participants) and from over a thousand subjects provided by 6 global collaborators. Nearly every sample came with metadata listing a de-identified subject ID, COVID-19 status, age in years and sex. Where available, HLA class I and class II types were obtained from metadata supplied by the sample provider rather than from assay-based typing.

TCRbeta CDR3 regions were amplified from genomic DNA by means of the immunoSEQ Assay, a bias-controlled multiplex PCR. The original methods were these. The number of nucleated cells in each sample was estimated by amplification of reference gene primers within the assay. To quantify the absolute abundance of each unique TCRbeta CDR3 rearrangement, sequence reads were collapsed and filtered. Productive Simpson clonality was computed per sample as the square root of Simpson's diversity index over productive rearrangements. As stored in TCRdb, this immuneACCESS dataset retains in-frame rearrangements with V and J assigned. A fraction of the clones does not appear; measured against another copy, unresolved V genes explain less than half of the discrepancy, and the remainder lacks a known reason. V and J calls and clone size follow that table, whereas D and trimming were derived from the DNA. In this sample the table shows 150,000 to 200,000 clones, 94% of which occur a single time. The top ten constitute around 0.8% of the sample.

Comments on this clone: Its antigen is currently not known. No much larger clone is present one base from it, and per-base qualities are unavailable.

One collaborating source in Seattle enrolled patients during active infection and followed them longitudinally through the course of disease. Collaborating institutions collected whole blood in K2EDTA tubes following their own protocols. For TCRbeta analysis, collaborator samples were shipped as frozen whole blood, as isolated PBMCs, or as DNA extracted from either sample type. On the study overall, not on this receptor specifically: How much clinical and demographic metadata was included differed by source and by participant, and the metadata was provided uncurated.

The germline V gene specifies SGHTA as CDR1 and FQGTGA as CDR2. V ends up 5 bases short and J 1 base short, with an unmatched junction base count of 6. Measured from the cysteine to the phenylalanine, the CDR3 is 15 residues long. Only the CDR3 portion is preserved as DNA: 45 bases, with reading frame beginning at the first base. In this chain, TRBV7-3 is recombined with TRBJ1-1; 8 junctional bases match TRBD1. The TCR was taken from a man aged 30-40 years with COVID-19, enrolled during active disease. Material for sequencing was peripheral blood. The DNA sequence is as follows: TGTGCCAGCAGCCCAACAGGGGGTAGGAACACTGAAGCTTTCTTT. Its amino acids are CASSPTGGRNTEAFF.